This T cell receptor (beta chain) was sequenced for a study of neoadjuvant nivolumab and ipilimumab in lung cancer. Overall study context: The combination arm added day-1 ipilimumab 1 mg/kg to nivolumab 3 mg/kg on days 1, 15, 29.

General study points: Only a small number of samples underwent TCR sequencing. Resected tumors had greater TCR richness and clonality than uninvolved lung.

As regards this clone: What it recognizes is unknown.

The CDR3 is 14 residues long. CDR1 and CDR2 (germline): SNHLY, FYNNEI. The V and J ends lost 3 bases and 7 bases, in that order; junction bases with no gene match: 7. TCRdb's table, derived via immunoSEQ multiplex PCR, lists solely in-frame clones and lacks some. The table lists 45,000 to 55,000 clones, roughly 89% of them singletons, with about 3.5% in the top ten. The source of this sequence is an adult with non-small cell lung cancer. Some clones in this sample may be carry-over from other donors' samples. Sequences were derived from blood, sampled before neoadjuvant nivolumab, alone or with ipilimumab. The gene calls are TRBV2 and TRBJ2-5, with 8 positions matching TRBD2. The CDR3 is CASSEPSGSMTQYF. CDR3 bases: TGTGCCAGCAGTGAGCCCAGCGGGAGTATGACCCAGTACTTC. The variable domain in full, with the rest retrieved from reference TRBV2 and TRBJ2-5, is EPEVTQTPSHQVTQMGQEVILRCVPISNHLYFYWYRQILGQKVEFLVSFYNNEISEKSEIFDDQFSVERPDGSNFTLKIRSTKLEDSAMYFCASSEPSGSMTQYFGPGTRLLVL.